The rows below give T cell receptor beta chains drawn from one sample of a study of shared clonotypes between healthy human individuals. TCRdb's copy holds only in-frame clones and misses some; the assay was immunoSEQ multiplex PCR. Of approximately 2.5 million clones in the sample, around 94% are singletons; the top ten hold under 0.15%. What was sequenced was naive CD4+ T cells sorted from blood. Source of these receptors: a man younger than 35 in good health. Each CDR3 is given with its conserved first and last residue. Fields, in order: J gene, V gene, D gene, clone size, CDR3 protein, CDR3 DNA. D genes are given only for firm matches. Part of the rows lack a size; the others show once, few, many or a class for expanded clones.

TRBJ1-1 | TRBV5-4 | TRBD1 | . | CASSWERQGVEAFF | TGTGCCAGCAGCTGGGAAAGACAGGGGGTAGAAGCTTTCTTT
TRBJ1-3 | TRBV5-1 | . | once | CASSPVTGHSGNTIYF | TGCGCCAGCAGTCCCGTGACGGGGCACTCTGGAAACACCATATATTTT
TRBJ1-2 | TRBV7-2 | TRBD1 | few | CASSLGQLYGYTF | TGTGCCAGCAGCTTGGGACAGCTCTATGGCTACACCTTC
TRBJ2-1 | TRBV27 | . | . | CASSLKLSQPARPNEQFF | TGTGCCAGCAGTTTAAAGTTATCACAGCCGGCCAGGCCCAATGAGCAGTTCTTC
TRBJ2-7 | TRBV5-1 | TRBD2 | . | CASSLEGGERALEQYF | TGCGCCAGCAGCTTGGAGGGAGGGGAGCGCGCCCTCGAGCAGTACTTC
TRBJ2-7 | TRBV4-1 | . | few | CASSLRVGIGREQYF | TGCGCCAGCAGCCTAAGGGTGGGGATAGGTCGCGAGCAGTACTTC
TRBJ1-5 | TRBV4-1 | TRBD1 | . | CASSQDDARGIGNQPQHF | TGCGCCAGCAGCCAAGATGATGCCAGGGGGATCGGCAATCAGCCCCAGCATTTT
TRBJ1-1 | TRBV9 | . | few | CASSVDGSRDTEAFF | TGTGCCAGCAGCGTGGACGGATCGCGTGACACTGAAGCTTTCTTT
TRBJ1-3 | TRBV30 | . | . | CAWSVTRSSTSGNTIYF | TGTGCCTGGAGTGTAACCCGATCCAGCACCTCTGGAAACACCATATATTTT
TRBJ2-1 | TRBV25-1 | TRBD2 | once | CASSGPGLGYNEQFF | TGTGCCAGCAGTGGTCCGGGACTAGGCTACAATGAGCAGTTCTTC